This T cell receptor (beta chain) comes out of a study of CD8 T cells in Susac syndrome. The germline V gene has CDR1 MDHEN and CDR2 SYDVKM. Trimming cost V 6 bases and J 7 bases, with 16 bases left between them. The CDR3 spans 14 residues. The RNA, roughly 0.5 to 1 ug, was put through reverse transcription using random hexamers. MiXCR, run by TCRdb on the immunoSEQ multiplex PCR reads, gives a single entry per CDR3 protein. This table holds about 400,000 distinct CDR3 sequences, 75% to 90% found once. The V gene is TRBV28, the J gene TRBJ1-5, with D possibly matching TRBD1 (6 bases). Sequenced: CD8+ T cells from PBMCs. The sequence was collected from a human donor with multiple sclerosis. This CDR3 reads CASRSDSSQQPQHF. The CDR3 DNA reads TGTGCCAGCAGGTCGGACAGTTCGCAGCAGCCCCAGCATTTT. The whole variable domain, filled in from reference TRBV28 and TRBJ1-5, reads DVKVTQSSRYLVKRTGEKVFLECVQDMDHENMFWYRQDPGLGLRLIYFSYDVKMKEKGDIPEGYSVSREKKERFSLILESASTNQTSMYLCASRSDSSQQPQHFGDGTRLSIL.